The sequence of this TCR beta chain was determined in a study of T-cell reconstitution after alpha-beta-depleted transplantation in children. The CDR3 contains 13 residues. V lost 6 bases, J lost 3 bases, and 8 bases lay in between. Unique molecular identifiers were used in preparing the TCRbeta library. A single record per CDR3 protein comes from TCRdb applying MiXCR to the PCR reads. In the table there are approximately 590,000 distinct CDR3 sequences, over 9.5% of which are singletons. The chain joins TRBV12-3 or TRBV12-4 to TRBJ2-2; no clear D. This specimen was PBMCs from the stem cell graft donor, taken from the stem cell graft. The receptor was derived from a human donor who donated a stem cell graft to a child with acute myeloid leukemia. CDR3 in amino acids: CASRTKYTGELFF. The CDR3, as DNA: TGTGCCAGCAGAACAAAATACACCGGGGAGCTGTTTTTT.